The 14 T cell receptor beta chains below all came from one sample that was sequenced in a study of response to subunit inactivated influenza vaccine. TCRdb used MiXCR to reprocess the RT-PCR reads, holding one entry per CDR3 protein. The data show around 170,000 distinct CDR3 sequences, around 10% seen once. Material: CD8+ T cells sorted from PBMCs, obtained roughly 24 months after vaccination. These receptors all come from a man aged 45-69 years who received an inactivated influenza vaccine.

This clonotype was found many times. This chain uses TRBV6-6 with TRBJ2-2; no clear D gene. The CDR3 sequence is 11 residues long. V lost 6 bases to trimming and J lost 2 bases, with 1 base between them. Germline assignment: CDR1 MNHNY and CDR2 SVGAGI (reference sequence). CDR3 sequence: CASSNTGELFF. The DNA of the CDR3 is TGTGCCAGCAGCAACACCGGGGAGCTGTTTTTT.

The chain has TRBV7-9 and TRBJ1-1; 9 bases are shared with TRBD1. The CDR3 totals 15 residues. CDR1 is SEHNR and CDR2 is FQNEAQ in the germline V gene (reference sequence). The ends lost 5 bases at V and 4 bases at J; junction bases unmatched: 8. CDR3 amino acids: CASSRDRVQVTEAFF. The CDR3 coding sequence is TGTGCCAGCAGCAGGGACAGGGTTCAGGTCACTGAAGCTTTCTTT.

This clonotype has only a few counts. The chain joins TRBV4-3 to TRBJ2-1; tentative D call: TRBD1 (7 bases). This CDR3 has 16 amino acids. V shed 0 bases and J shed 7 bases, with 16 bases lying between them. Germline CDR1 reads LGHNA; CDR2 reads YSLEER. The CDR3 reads CASSQEVRAGQNEQFF. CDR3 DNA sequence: TGCGCCAGCAGCCAAGAAGTCCGGGCGGGACAGAATGAGCAGTTCTTC.

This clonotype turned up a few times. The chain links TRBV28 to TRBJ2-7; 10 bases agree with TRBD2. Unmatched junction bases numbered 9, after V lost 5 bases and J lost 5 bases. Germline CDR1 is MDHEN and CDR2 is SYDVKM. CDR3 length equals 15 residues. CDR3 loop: CASSPSGGAGDEQYF. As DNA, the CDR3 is TGTGCCAGCAGTCCCAGCGGGGGGGCTGGAGACGAGCAGTACTTC.

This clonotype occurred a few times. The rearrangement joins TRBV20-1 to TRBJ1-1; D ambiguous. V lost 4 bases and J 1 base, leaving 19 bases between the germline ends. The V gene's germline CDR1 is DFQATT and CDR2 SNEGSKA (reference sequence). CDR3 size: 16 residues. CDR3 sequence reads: CSAIGPGVPQNTEAFF. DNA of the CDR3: TGCAGTGCTATTGGCCCGGGCGTCCCCCAGAACACTGAAGCTTTCTTT.

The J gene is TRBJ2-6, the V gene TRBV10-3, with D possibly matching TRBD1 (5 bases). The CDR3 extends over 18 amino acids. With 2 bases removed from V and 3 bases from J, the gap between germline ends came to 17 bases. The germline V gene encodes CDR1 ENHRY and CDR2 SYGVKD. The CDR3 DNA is TGTGCCATCAGTGAGATAAAGGGGATGAGGCATGGGGCCAACGTCCTGACTTTC. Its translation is CAISEIKGMRHGANVLTF.

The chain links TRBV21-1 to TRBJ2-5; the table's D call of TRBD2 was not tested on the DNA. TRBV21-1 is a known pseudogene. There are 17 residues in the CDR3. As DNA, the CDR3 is TGTGCCAGCAGCAAAGGGACTAGCGGGGGACTACAAGAGACCCAGTACTTC. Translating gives CASSKGTSGGLQETQYF.

Here the CDR3 reads CASRTGGFGTEAFF. The DNA for the CDR3 is TGTGCCAGCAGAACCGGGGGGTTCGGCACTGAAGCTTTCTTT. The rearrangement links TRBV12-3 or TRBV12-4 to TRBJ1-1; tentative D call: TRBD1 (5 bases). The V end was cut by 6 bases, the J end by 4 bases, with 15 bases between. The CDR3 consists of 14 residues.

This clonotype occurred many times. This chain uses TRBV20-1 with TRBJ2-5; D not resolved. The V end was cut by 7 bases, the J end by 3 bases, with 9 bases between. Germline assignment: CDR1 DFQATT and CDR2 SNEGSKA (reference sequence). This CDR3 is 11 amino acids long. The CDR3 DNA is TGCAGTGAGCACAGAGAAGAGACCCAGTACTTC. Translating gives CSEHREETQYF.

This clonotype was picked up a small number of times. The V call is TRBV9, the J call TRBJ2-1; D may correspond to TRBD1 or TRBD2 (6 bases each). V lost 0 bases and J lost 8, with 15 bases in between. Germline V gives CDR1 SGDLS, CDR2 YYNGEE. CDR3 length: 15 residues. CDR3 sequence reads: CASSVAGARVDEQFF. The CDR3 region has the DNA TGTGCCAGCAGCGTAGCGGGGGCTAGGGTGGATGAGCAGTTCTTC.

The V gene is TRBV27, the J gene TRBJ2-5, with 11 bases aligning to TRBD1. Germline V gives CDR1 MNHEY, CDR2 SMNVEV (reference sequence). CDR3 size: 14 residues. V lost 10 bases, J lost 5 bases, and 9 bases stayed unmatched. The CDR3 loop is CATRTGGTRETQYF. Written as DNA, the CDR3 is TGTGCCACTCGGACAGGGGGCACGAGGGAGACCCAGTACTTC.

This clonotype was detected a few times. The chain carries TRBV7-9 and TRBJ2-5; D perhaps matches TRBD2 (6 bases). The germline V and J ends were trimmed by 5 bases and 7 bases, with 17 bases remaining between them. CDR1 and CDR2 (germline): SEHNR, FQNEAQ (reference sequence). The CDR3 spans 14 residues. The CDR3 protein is CASSGGIEHGTQYF. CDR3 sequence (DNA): TGTGCCAGCAGCGGAGGGATCGAGCATGGGACCCAGTACTTC.

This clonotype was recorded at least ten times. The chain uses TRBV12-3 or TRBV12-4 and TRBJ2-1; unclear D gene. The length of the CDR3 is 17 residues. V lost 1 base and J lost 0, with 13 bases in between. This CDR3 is CASSLDGFRSSYNEQFF. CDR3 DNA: TGTGCCAGCAGTTTAGACGGGTTTCGGAGCTCCTACAATGAGCAGTTCTTC.

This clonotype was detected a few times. CDR3 in DNA: TGTGCCATGACCCGAGAGGGAGAAAAACTGTTTTTT. Encoded protein: CAMTREGEKLFF. The genes are TRBV2 and TRBJ1-4; no firm D call. Looked up from germline, CDR1 is SNHLY and CDR2 is FYNNEI. V lost 10 bases, J lost 8 bases, and 14 bases lay in between. The CDR3 consists of 12 residues.